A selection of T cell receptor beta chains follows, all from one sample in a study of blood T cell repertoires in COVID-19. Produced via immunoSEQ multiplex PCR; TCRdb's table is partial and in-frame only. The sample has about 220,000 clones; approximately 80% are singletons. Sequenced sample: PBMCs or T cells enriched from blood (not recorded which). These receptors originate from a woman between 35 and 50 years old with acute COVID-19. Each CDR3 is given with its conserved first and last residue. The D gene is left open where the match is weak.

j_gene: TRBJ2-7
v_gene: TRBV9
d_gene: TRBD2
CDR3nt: TGTGCCAGCAGCGCTGGACTAGCGGGAGCGCCCTACGAGCAGTACTTC
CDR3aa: CASSAGLAGAPYEQYF

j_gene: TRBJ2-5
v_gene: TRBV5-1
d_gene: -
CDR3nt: TGCGCCAGCAGCCCCCAGGACAGTCAAGAGACCCAGTACTTC
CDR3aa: CASSPQDSQETQYF

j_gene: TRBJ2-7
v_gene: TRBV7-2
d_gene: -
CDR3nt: TGTGCCAGCAGCTTAAAGGGGCAGGGGTCCCACGAGCAGTACTTC
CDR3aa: CASSLKGQGSHEQYF

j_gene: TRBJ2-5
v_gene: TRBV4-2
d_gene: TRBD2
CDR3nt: TGTGCCAGCAGCCAAGTTGGGACTAGCGGCCAAGAGACCCAGTACTTC
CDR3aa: CASSQVGTSGQETQYF

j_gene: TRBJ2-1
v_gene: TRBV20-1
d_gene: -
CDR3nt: TGCAGTGCTAGCGGCGGGGAGGTCTTC
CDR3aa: CSASGGEVF

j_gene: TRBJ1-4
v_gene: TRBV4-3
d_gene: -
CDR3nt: TGCGCCAGCAGCCAAGGCCACCTCTCAGGGACAAGCGAAAAACTGTTTTTT
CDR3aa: CASSQGHLSGTSEKLFF

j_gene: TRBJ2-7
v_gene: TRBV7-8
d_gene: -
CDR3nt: TGTGCCAGCAGCTTAGGGGACAAATACGAGCAGTACTTC
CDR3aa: CASSLGDKYEQYF

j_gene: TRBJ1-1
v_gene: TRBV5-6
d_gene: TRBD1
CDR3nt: TGTGCCAGCAGCGGTTACGGACAGGGAACTGAAGCTTTCTTT
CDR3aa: CASSGYGQGTEAFF

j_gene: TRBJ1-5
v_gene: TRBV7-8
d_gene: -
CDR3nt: TGTGCCAGCACCGCCGACAGCTCTAGCAATCAGCCCCAGCATTTT
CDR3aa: CASTADSSSNQPQHF

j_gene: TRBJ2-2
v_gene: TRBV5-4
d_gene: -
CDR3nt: TGTGCCAGCAGCTTGGAGGGGCCCGGGGAGCTGTTTTTT
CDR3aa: CASSLEGPGELFF

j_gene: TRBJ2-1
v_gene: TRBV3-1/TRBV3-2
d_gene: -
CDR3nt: TGTGCCAGCAGCCACTTCCGACAGGGAGGCGAGCAGTTCTTC
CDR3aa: CASSHFRQGGEQFF

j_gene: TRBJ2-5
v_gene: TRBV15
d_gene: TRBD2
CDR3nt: TGTGCCACCAGCAGAGGTTTGGGTAGCGGGCACCAAGAGACCCAGTACTTC
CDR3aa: CATSRGLGSGHQETQYF

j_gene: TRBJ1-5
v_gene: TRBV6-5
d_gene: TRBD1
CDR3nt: TGTGCCAGCAGTACAGGGGCAGTCAGCAATCAGCCCCAGCATTTT
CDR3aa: CASSTGAVSNQPQHF

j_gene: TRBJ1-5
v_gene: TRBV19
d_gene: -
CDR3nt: TGTGCCAGTAGTATAGGAGTCCCCAATCAGCCCCAGCATTTT
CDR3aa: CASSIGVPNQPQHF